This is a list of T cell receptor beta chains from one sample in a study of T cell responses to AZD1222 COVID-19 vaccine. Method: immunoSEQ multiplex PCR; TCRdb's copy keeps in-frame clones and lacks some. Here the sample spans approximately 130,000 clones, 93% being singletons. The sample consisted of peripheral blood, taken on day 0 of AZD1222 vaccination. The receptors were gathered from an adult in good health. Both conserved end residues are part of each CDR3. Fields, in order: clone size, D gene, V gene, J gene, CDR3 DNA, CDR3 protein. D genes are given only for firm matches. Size is stated for part of the rows, as once, few or many counts, or as a class when the clone is expanded.

size: .; D: .; V: TRBV29-1; J: TRBJ1-2; DNA: TGCAGCGTTGAGCTCCTCTATGGCTACACCTTC; CDR3: CSVELLYGYTF
size: .; D: TRBD2; V: TRBV20-1; J: TRBJ2-5; DNA: TGCAGTGCTAGTCTAGCGGGATACCAAGAGACCCAGTACTTC; CDR3: CSASLAGYQETQYF
size: .; D: TRBD2; V: TRBV7-8; J: TRBJ2-1; DNA: TGTGCCAGCAGCTTAGTAACTAGCGGGACCAATGAGCAGTTCTTC; CDR3: CASSLVTSGTNEQFF
size: .; D: .; V: TRBV6-4; J: TRBJ2-2; DNA: TGTGCCAGCAGTGAATGGGGATCCGGGGAGCTGTTTTTT; CDR3: CASSEWGSGELFF
size: .; D: .; V: TRBV11-1; J: TRBJ1-2; DNA: TGTGCCAGCAGCCAGGCCAACTATGGCTACACCTTC; CDR3: CASSQANYGYTF
size: .; D: .; V: TRBV4-2; J: TRBJ1-1; DNA: TGTGCCAGCAGCCAACCGGGATCCCCGGGGACTGAAGCTTTCTTT; CDR3: CASSQPGSPGTEAFF
size: .; D: .; V: TRBV28; J: TRBJ1-5; DNA: TGTGCCAGCAGTTTATTGGGTCAGCCCCAGCATTTT; CDR3: CASSLLGQPQHF
size: .; D: TRBD2; V: TRBV6-4; J: TRBJ2-2; DNA: TGTGCCAGCAGTGACTCGGAGGGAGGGCCCGGGGAGCTGTTTTTT; CDR3: CASSDSEGGPGELFF
size: .; D: .; V: TRBV24-1; J: TRBJ2-7; DNA: TGTGCCACCAGTGAACCCGTGGGTCGATTGTGGGAGCAGTACTTC; CDR3: CATSEPVGRLWEQYF
size: .; D: .; V: TRBV7-2; J: TRBJ2-5; DNA: TGTGCCAGCAGCTTAGTTAAGGACCAAGAGACCCAGTACTTC; CDR3: CASSLVKDQETQYF
size: once; D: TRBD1; V: TRBV6-6; J: TRBJ1-4; DNA: TGTGCCAGCACACCACGGGGACAGGGCGATGAAAAACTGTTTTTT; CDR3: CASTPRGQGDEKLFF
size: .; D: .; V: TRBV29-1; J: TRBJ1-2; DNA: TGCAGCGTTGAAAGATCCGGCCCTAACTATGGCTACACCTTC; CDR3: CSVERSGPNYGYTF
size: once; D: TRBD2; V: TRBV5-4; J: TRBJ2-2; DNA: TGTGCCAGCAGCCAGGGACTAGCGGGGACCGGGGAGCTGTTTTTT; CDR3: CASSQGLAGTGELFF
size: .; D: .; V: TRBV6-5; J: TRBJ1-2; DNA: TGTGCCAGCAGCTTTGACAGATCCTATGGCTACACCTTC; CDR3: CASSFDRSYGYTF
size: .; D: TRBD1; V: TRBV27; J: TRBJ1-1; DNA: TGTGCCAGCAGCTACCTAACAGGGGCTGAAGCTTTCTTT; CDR3: CASSYLTGAEAFF
size: .; D: .; V: TRBV27; J: TRBJ1-3; DNA: TGTGCCAGCAGTTTATCGAAGGGAGCTGGAAACACCATATATTTT; CDR3: CASSLSKGAGNTIYF
size: .; D: .; V: TRBV7-9; J: TRBJ2-5; DNA: TGTGCCAGCAGACTTCCGGGACGGGCGGGGGAGACCCAGTACTTC; CDR3: CASRLPGRAGETQYF
size: .; D: .; V: TRBV15; J: TRBJ1-1; DNA: TGTGCCACCAGCAGAGTGAAGGTTGGGGACACTGAAGCTTTCTTT; CDR3: CATSRVKVGDTEAFF
size: .; D: .; V: TRBV27; J: TRBJ2-7; DNA: TGTGCCAGCAGTTTACACTCGCAGGGAAAGCAGTACTTC; CDR3: CASSLHSQGKQYF
size: .; D: TRBD1; V: TRBV28; J: TRBJ1-3; DNA: TGTGCCAGCAGCTTACAGGGGTTCTCTGGAAACACCATATATTTT; CDR3: CASSLQGFSGNTIYF
size: .; D: TRBD1; V: TRBV28; J: TRBJ1-2; DNA: TGTGCCAGCAGTCCGGGGGGACAGCCATACTATGGCTACACCTTC; CDR3: CASSPGGQPYYGYTF
size: .; D: .; V: TRBV7-8; J: TRBJ2-7; DNA: TGTGCCAGCAGCTCCGTAGGGGGGTCGGGGATACGGCAGTACTTC; CDR3: CASSSVGGSGIRQYF
size: .; D: TRBD1; V: TRBV7-6; J: TRBJ2-2; DNA: TGTGCCAGCAGCCCGCGAACAGGGGGAAGCGGGGAGCTGTTTTTT; CDR3: CASSPRTGGSGELFF
size: .; D: TRBD1; V: TRBV30; J: TRBJ1-4; DNA: TGTGCCTGGAGTGGGACAGGCTCGGATGAAAAACTGTTTTTT; CDR3: CAWSGTGSDEKLFF
size: .; D: .; V: TRBV7-8; J: TRBJ2-1; DNA: TGTGCCAGCAGCCCTAACCCGGAGGGACACGCACAGCGGCAGTTCTTC; CDR3: CASSPNPEGHAQRQFF
size: .; D: TRBD1; V: TRBV27; J: TRBJ2-4; DNA: TGTGCCAGCAGTTCCCTAGGGACAGGGGGAAAGAAAAACATTCAGTACTTC; CDR3: CASSSLGTGGKKNIQYF
size: .; D: .; V: TRBV4-1; J: TRBJ2-2; DNA: TGCGCCAGCGCGGATCGGCCAGGGCCCGGGGAGCTGTTTTTT; CDR3: CASADRPGPGELFF
size: .; D: .; V: TRBV6-6; J: TRBJ2-1; DNA: TGTGCCAGCAGGGGGGACTTCCTGGGGAATGAGCAGTTCTTC; CDR3: CASRGDFLGNEQFF
size: .; D: .; V: TRBV2; J: TRBJ1-4; DNA: TGTGCCAGCAGTTCGGGGGGGTCGTATGAAAAACTGTTTTTT; CDR3: CASSSGGSYEKLFF
size: .; D: TRBD2; V: TRBV4-1; J: TRBJ2-1; DNA: TGCGCCAGCAGCCAAGAGGGGACTAGGGGCAATGAGCAGTTCTTC; CDR3: CASSQEGTRGNEQFF
size: .; D: .; V: TRBV28; J: TRBJ2-5; DNA: TGTGCCAGCAGTCCCACCCTTCATCTACAGGGCCAAGAGACCCAGTACTTC; CDR3: CASSPTLHLQGQETQYF
size: .; D: TRBD1; V: TRBV4-1; J: TRBJ1-4; DNA: TGCGCCAGCAGCCAAGAGACAGGGGGTACTAATGAAAAACTGTTTTTT; CDR3: CASSQETGGTNEKLFF
size: .; D: .; V: TRBV5-8; J: TRBJ1-4; DNA: TGTGCCAGCAGCTTGCATATCAGGGAGGTGGAAAAACTGTTTTTT; CDR3: CASSLHIREVEKLFF
size: .; D: .; V: TRBV25-1; J: TRBJ2-5; DNA: TGTGCCAGCAGTGAACCAGGGGTGGCAGAGACCCAGTACTTC; CDR3: CASSEPGVAETQYF
size: .; D: TRBD1; V: TRBV28; J: TRBJ1-5; DNA: TGTGCCAGCAGACTCAGGGGGAACCAGCCCCAGCATTTT; CDR3: CASRLRGNQPQHF
size: .; D: .; V: TRBV27; J: TRBJ1-1; DNA: TGTGCCAGCAGGCGACAGTACGGCATGAACACTGAAGCTTTCTTT; CDR3: CASRRQYGMNTEAFF
size: .; D: .; V: TRBV13; J: TRBJ1-1; DNA: TGTGCCAGCAGCTCGGACGGGAACACTGAAGCTTTCTTT; CDR3: CASSSDGNTEAFF
size: once; D: TRBD1; V: TRBV5-1; J: TRBJ1-2; DNA: TGCGCCAGCAGCTCCGGGACAGGGGATCGTGGCTACACCTTC; CDR3: CASSSGTGDRGYTF
size: .; D: .; V: TRBV11-2; J: TRBJ1-2; DNA: TGTGCCAGCAGCTCAACCGAGTGGGGCAGCAGTAGCTATGGCTACACCTTC; CDR3: CASSSTEWGSSSYGYTF
size: .; D: TRBD2; V: TRBV18; J: TRBJ2-7; DNA: TGTGCCAGCTCACCAATGGGACTAGCGGGAGCGGTAGAGCAGTACTTC; CDR3: CASSPMGLAGAVEQYF
size: .; D: TRBD1; V: TRBV10-1; J: TRBJ2-5; DNA: TGCGCCAGCAGTGAGTCTTGGGACAGAAGACCTAAGACCCAGTACTTC; CDR3: CASSESWDRRPKTQYF
size: once; D: .; V: TRBV11-2; J: TRBJ2-5; DNA: TGTGCCAGCAGCGTTCGCGAGACCCAGTACTTC; CDR3: CASSVRETQYF
size: .; D: TRBD2; V: TRBV5-5; J: TRBJ2-2; DNA: TGTGCCAGCAGCTTGGAAGGACTAGTCACCGGGGAGCTGTTTTTT; CDR3: CASSLEGLVTGELFF
size: once; D: TRBD2; V: TRBV11-2; J: TRBJ2-3; DNA: TGTGCCAGCAGCTTAGGACGACTAGCGCAAGATACGCAGTATTTT; CDR3: CASSLGRLAQDTQYF
size: .; D: .; V: TRBV20-1; J: TRBJ2-1; DNA: TGCAGTGCTAGTGAGGGGACTTGGCGAGGGGAGCAGTTCTTC; CDR3: CSASEGTWRGEQFF
size: few; D: .; V: TRBV5-5; J: TRBJ1-1; DNA: TGTGCCAGCAGCTTGACTTATCGCAGGGCGAGGGACACTGAAGCTTTCTTT; CDR3: CASSLTYRRARDTEAFF
size: .; D: .; V: TRBV6-2/TRBV6-3; J: TRBJ1-1; DNA: TGTGCCAGCAGTTACGGGGGTGGCGAAGCTTTCTTT; CDR3: CASSYGGGEAFF
size: .; D: .; V: TRBV4-3; J: TRBJ2-5; DNA: TGCGCCAGCAGCCACTTACAGGGCCCCCAAGAGACCCAGTACTTC; CDR3: CASSHLQGPQETQYF
size: .; D: .; V: TRBV18; J: TRBJ1-2; DNA: TGTGCCAGCTCACCGGGCCCCGAAGGGAACTATGGCTACACCTTC; CDR3: CASSPGPEGNYGYTF
size: .; D: TRBD1; V: TRBV6-5; J: TRBJ2-7; DNA: TGTGCCAGCAGTCAGACAGGGCTCTCCTACGAGCAGTACTTC; CDR3: CASSQTGLSYEQYF
size: .; D: .; V: TRBV7-9; J: TRBJ2-3; DNA: TGTGCCAGCAGCTTAGTTCAGGGGGGGCTCCGAACAGATACGCAGTATTTT; CDR3: CASSLVQGGLRTDTQYF
size: .; D: TRBD1; V: TRBV19; J: TRBJ1-5; DNA: TGTGCCAGTAGTACAGGGGGCGCGGAACAGCCCCAGCATTTT; CDR3: CASSTGGAEQPQHF
size: .; D: TRBD1; V: TRBV28; J: TRBJ1-1; DNA: TGTGCCAGCAGTTTAGGGGGAGGGGGCGCGCGCACTGAAGCTTTCTTT; CDR3: CASSLGGGGARTEAFF
size: .; D: TRBD1; V: TRBV6-5; J: TRBJ1-1; DNA: TGTGCCAGCAGTTACTCGAACAGGGGGAACACTGAAGCTTTCTTT; CDR3: CASSYSNRGNTEAFF
size: .; D: TRBD2; V: TRBV7-2; J: TRBJ2-3; DNA: TGTGCCAGCAGCTCCCTAGCGGTGGGTGCAGATACGCAGTATTTT; CDR3: CASSSLAVGADTQYF